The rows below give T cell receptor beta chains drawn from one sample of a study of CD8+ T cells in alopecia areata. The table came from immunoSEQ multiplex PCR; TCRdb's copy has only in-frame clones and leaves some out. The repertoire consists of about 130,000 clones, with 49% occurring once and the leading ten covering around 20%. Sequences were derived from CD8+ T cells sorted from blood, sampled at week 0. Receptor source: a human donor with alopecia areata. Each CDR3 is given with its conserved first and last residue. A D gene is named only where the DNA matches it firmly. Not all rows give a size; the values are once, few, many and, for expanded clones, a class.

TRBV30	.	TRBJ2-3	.	TGTGCCTGGAGTCCCGATCGGTGGGATACGCAGTATTTT	CAWSPDRWDTQYF
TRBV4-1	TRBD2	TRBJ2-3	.	TGCGCCAGCAGCCCGTTAGGTAGCGGGGGAGGAAATACGCAGTATTTT	CASSPLGSGGGNTQYF
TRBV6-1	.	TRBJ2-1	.	TGTGCCAGCAGTGAGGACTATATCTGGCAGTTCTTC	CASSEDYIWQFF
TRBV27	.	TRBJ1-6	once	TGTGCCAGCAGGGTTGGTGGTTCACCCCTCCACTTT	CASRVGGSPLHF
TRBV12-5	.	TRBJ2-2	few	TGTGCTAGTGGCCACAGTTCCGGGGAGCTGTTTTTT	CASGHSSGELFF
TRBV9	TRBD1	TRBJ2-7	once	TGTGCCAGCAGCGAGGGCGACAGGGTGTACGAGCAGTACTTC	CASSEGDRVYEQYF
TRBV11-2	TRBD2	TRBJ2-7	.	TGTGCCAGCAGCTCTCCGGGACTAGCGGACCCCTACGAGCAGTACTTC	CASSSPGLADPYEQYF
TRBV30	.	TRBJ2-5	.	TGTGCCTGGAGTGGCCTGGGATCGGGGCCAGCATTGTCTTGGGAGCAGTACTTC	CAWSGLGSGPALSWEQYF
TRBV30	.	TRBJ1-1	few	TGTGCCTGGAGCCTGGGGGGGAGGACTGAAGCTTTCTTT	CAWSLGGRTEAFF
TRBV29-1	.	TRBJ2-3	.	TGCAGCGTTGAAGAAGAAGCGGTGCTCACAGATACGCAGTATTTT	CSVEEEAVLTDTQYF
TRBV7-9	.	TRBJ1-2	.	TGTGCCAGCAGCTTCGAGGGGTCGGGATTCTATGGCTACACCTTC	CASSFEGSGFYGYTF
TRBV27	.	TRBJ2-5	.	TGTGCCAGCAGCCGACAGTACCAAGAGACCCAGTACTTC	CASSRQYQETQYF
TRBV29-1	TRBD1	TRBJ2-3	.	TGCAGCGTTTTCGGGACAGTACACACAGATACGCAGTATTTT	CSVFGTVHTDTQYF
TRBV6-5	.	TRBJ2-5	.	TGTGCCAGCAGTTACGGGGACATCCAGGAGACCCAGTACTTC	CASSYGDIQETQYF
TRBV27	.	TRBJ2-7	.	TGTGCCAGCAGTTTCAATTCAGGGAACCTGCCAACCTACGAGCAGTACTTC	CASSFNSGNLPTYEQYF
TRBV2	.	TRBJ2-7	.	TGTGCCAGCAGTGAAGCGGATATCTCCTACGAGCAGTACTTC	CASSEADISYEQYF
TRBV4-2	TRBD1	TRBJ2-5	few	TGTGCCAGCAGCCATGACAGGGAGGAGACCCAGTACTTC	CASSHDREETQYF
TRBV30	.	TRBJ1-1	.	TGTGCCTGGAGTGGAGGTGTATCCACTGAAGCTTTCTTT	CAWSGGVSTEAFF
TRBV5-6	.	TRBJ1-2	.	TGTGCCAGCAGCCCGGACGGAGGGTCTTATGGCTACACCTTC	CASSPDGGSYGYTF
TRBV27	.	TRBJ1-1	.	TGTGCCAGCAGTGGAAAGACAGCGAACACTGAAGCTTTCTTT	CASSGKTANTEAFF
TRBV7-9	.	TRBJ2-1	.	TGTGCCAGCAGCCCCCCGCTCGGGTTCGTACAGTTCTTC	CASSPPLGFVQFF
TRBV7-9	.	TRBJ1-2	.	TGTGCCAGCAGCTCCCTCGGGGACCGCTATGGCTACACCTTC	CASSSLGDRYGYTF
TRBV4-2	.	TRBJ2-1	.	TGTGCCAGCAGCCAAGAGTGGGCAGGGTTCCATGAGCAGTTCTTC	CASSQEWAGFHEQFF
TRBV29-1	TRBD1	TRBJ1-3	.	TGCAGCGTTGAAGATCTCAGGGGGTCTGCTGGAAACACCATATATTTT	CSVEDLRGSAGNTIYF
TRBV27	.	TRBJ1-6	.	TGTGCCAGCAGTTTTGGGGACTTGGCACCCCTCCACTTT	CASSFGDLAPLHF
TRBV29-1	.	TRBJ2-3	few	TGCAGCGCTCTGACCGACACAGATACGCAGTATTTT	CSALTDTDTQYF
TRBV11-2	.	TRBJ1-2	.	TGTGCCAGCAGCTTAGAGGTTCAGGGCGACTATGGCTACACCTTC	CASSLEVQGDYGYTF
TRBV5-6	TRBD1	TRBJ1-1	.	TGTGCCAGCAGTCCCGGACAGGGAAACACTGAAGCTTTCTTT	CASSPGQGNTEAFF
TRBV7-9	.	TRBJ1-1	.	TGTGCCAGCACATTGAACACTGAAGCTTTCTTT	CASTLNTEAFF
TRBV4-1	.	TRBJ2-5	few	TGCGCCAGCAGCCACGACAGTGAAGAGACCCAGTACTTC	CASSHDSEETQYF
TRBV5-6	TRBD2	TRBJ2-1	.	TGTGCCAGCAGCTGGGGGACTAGCGGGCTCAATGAGCAGTTCTTC	CASSWGTSGLNEQFF
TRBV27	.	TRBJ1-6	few	TGTGCCAGCAGTTTAATTCGCAGGGTTGATTCACCCCTCCACTTT	CASSLIRRVDSPLHF
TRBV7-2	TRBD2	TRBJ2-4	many	TGTGCCAGCAGCTTAACGGGGGGGCCGAGTATCATTCAGTACTTC	CASSLTGGPSIIQYF
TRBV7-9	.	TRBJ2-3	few	TGTGCCAGCAGTCTAGCCCTCACAGATACGCAGTATTTT	CASSLALTDTQYF
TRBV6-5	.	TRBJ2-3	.	TGTGCCAGCAGTTACTCGGCAGAAAGTACAGATACGCAGTATTTT	CASSYSAESTDTQYF
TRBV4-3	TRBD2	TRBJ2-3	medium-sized	TGCGCCAGCAGCCAAGATCTAGCGGGGGGGCCAGATACGCAGTATTTT	CASSQDLAGGPDTQYF
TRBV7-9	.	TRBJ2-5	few	TGTGCCAGCAGCGGACTAAGGGGGCTTGGGGAGACCCAGTACTTC	CASSGLRGLGETQYF
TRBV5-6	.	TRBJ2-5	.	TGTGCCAGCTTCTCTGGGGGGGAGACCCAGTACTTC	CASFSGGETQYF
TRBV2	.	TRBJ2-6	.	TGTGCCAGCAGTGAAGCTTGGATGACCTCTGGGGCCAACGTCCTGACTTTC	CASSEAWMTSGANVLTF
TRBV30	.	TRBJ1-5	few	TGTGCCTGGAGTGTAATTGACAGCAATCAGCCCCAGCATTTT	CAWSVIDSNQPQHF
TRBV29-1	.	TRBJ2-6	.	TGCAGCGTTGTGAGCGGGCTTTCTGGGGCCAACGTCCTGACTTTC	CSVVSGLSGANVLTF
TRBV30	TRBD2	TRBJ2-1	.	TGTGCCTGGAGTAAACTAGCGGGGGTCGATGAGCAGTTCTTC	CAWSKLAGVDEQFF
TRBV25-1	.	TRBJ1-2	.	TGTGCCAGCAGTTCTGAAAACTATGGCTACACCTTC	CASSSENYGYTF
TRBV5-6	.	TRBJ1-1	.	TGTGCCAGCAGCTTTGAGGGGAACACTGAAGCTTTCTTT	CASSFEGNTEAFF
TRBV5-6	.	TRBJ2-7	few	TGTGCCAGCAGCCCCCCGGGTATCTACGAGCAGTACTTC	CASSPPGIYEQYF
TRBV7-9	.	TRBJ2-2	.	TGTGCCAGCAGCTCGACGGCGAACACCGGGGAGCTGTTTTTT	CASSSTANTGELFF
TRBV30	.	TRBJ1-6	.	TGTGCCTGGACCTTGGGCCAGGGTCTGAATTCACCCCTCCACTTT	CAWTLGQGLNSPLHF
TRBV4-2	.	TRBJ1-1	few	TGTGCCAGCAGCCAAGAGGTAGATCGGGGGGTTAGGAACACTGAAGCTTTCTTT	CASSQEVDRGVRNTEAFF
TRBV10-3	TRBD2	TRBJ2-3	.	TGTGCCAGCAGTGACTCGACTAGCGGGGACCTGCATTTT	CASSDSTSGDLHF
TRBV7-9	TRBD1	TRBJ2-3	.	TGTGCCAGCAGCTACACTAGGGACAGGGGCACAGATACGCAGTATTTT	CASSYTRDRGTDTQYF
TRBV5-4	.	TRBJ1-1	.	TGTGCCAGCAGCTTGGGACAGCAAACTGAAGCTTTCTTT	CASSLGQQTEAFF
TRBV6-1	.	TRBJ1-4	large	TGTGCCAGCAGTGAATATCGGCAACCCTTGGATGAAAAACTGTTTTTT	CASSEYRQPLDEKLFF
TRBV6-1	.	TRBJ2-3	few	TGTGCCAGCGAACTACTATCAGGGGGCACAGATACGCAGTATTTT	CASELLSGGTDTQYF
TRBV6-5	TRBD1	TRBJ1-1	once	TGTGCCAGCAGTTATGCAGGAGGGGGCCCAGGCACTGAAGCTTTCTTT	CASSYAGGGPGTEAFF
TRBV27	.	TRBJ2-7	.	TGTGCCAGCAGTGCCGCCAGACAGTCCTACGAGCAGTACTTC	CASSAARQSYEQYF
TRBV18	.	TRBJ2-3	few	TGTGCCAGCTCACCGTGGGTCCAACGGGATACGCAGTATTTT	CASSPWVQRDTQYF
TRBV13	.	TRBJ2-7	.	TGTGCCAGCAACCTGCACGAGCAGTACTTC	CASNLHEQYF
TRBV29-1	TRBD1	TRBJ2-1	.	TGCAGCGTGTGGGACAGGGGAAATGAGCAGTTCTTC	CSVWDRGNEQFF
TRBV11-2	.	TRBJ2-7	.	TGTGCCAGCTCCGTGGGGCAGGGGACCTACGAGCAGTACTTC	CASSVGQGTYEQYF
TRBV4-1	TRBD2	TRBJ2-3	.	TGTGCCAGCAGCCAAGAGCGGGGGGGCTCAGATACGCAGTATTTT	CASSQERGGSDTQYF